This T cell receptor beta chain was identified in a study of cytomegalovirus exposure and HLA in healthy donors. Study background: Early released data comprised about 85 million unique TCRs from HLA-typed donors.

PCR amplification relied on 60 Vbeta primers (plus 13 Jbeta primers). Profiled with immunoSEQ multiplex PCR; TCRdb holds only in-frame clones, not every one. Among about 210,000 clones listed, 80% to 90% were seen once. Trimming left V 0 bases short and J 5 bases short, with 10 bases between. Germline lookup yields CDR1 MGHRA and CDR2 YSYEKL. The CDR3 sequence is 15 residues long. This TCR was recovered from a man aged 25 to 40 in good health and CMV-seronegative. The J gene is TRBJ2-2, the V gene TRBV4-1; D may be TRBD1 (5 bases). The sample comprised PBMCs. The DNA of the CDR3 is TGCGCCAGCAGCCAAGATCACAGGCCAACCGGGGAGCTGTTTTTT. Translation gives CASSQDHRPTGELFF.